The rows below give T cell receptor beta chains drawn from one sample of a study of T cell responses to AZD1222 COVID-19 vaccine. Clones were sequenced by immunoSEQ multiplex PCR, and TCRdb holds only the in-frame ones, with some missing. The sample carries about 56,000 clones, over 70% recorded once. The specimen comprised peripheral blood, sampled 28 days after the second AZD1222 dose. Receptor source: an adult who received the AZD1222 COVID-19 vaccine. Each CDR3 is given with its conserved first and last residue. Fields, in order: clone size, V gene, D gene, J gene, CDR3 protein, CDR3 DNA. A D gene is named only where the DNA matches it firmly. Clone size is given for some rows only: seen once, a few or many times, or a class if the clone is expanded.

.	TRBV11-2	.	TRBJ1-3	CASTRPGRNSGNTIYF	TGTGCCAGCACCCGTCCCGGGCGGAACTCTGGAAACACCATATATTTT
.	TRBV6-2/TRBV6-3	TRBD1	TRBJ1-5	CASRPTGEPQPQHF	TGTGCCAGCAGACCTACAGGGGAACCTCAGCCCCAGCATTTT
few	TRBV7-9	TRBD1	TRBJ2-7	CASTAGTGASYEQYF	TGTGCCAGCACCGCGGGGACAGGCGCTTCCTACGAGCAGTACTTC
.	TRBV11-3	.	TRBJ2-2	CASSLESTGELFF	TGTGCCAGCAGCTTAGAATCCACCGGGGAGCTGTTTTTT
.	TRBV28	.	TRBJ1-2	CASSGAAGNGDYGYTF	TGTGCCAGCAGTGGGGCGGCAGGGAACGGGGACTATGGCTACACCTTC
.	TRBV7-9	.	TRBJ1-3	CASSSQGQRNTIYF	TGTGCCAGCAGCTCCCAAGGACAGAGAAACACCATATATTTT
.	TRBV5-8	TRBD1	TRBJ2-1	CASSFYRGADNEQFF	TGTGCCAGCAGCTTCTACAGGGGGGCGGACAATGAGCAGTTCTTC
few	TRBV2	TRBD1	TRBJ1-1	CASMGQGGTEAFF	TGTGCCAGCATGGGACAGGGGGGCACTGAAGCTTTCTTT
.	TRBV29-1	.	TRBJ1-5	CSVGARDQPQHF	TGCAGCGTTGGGGCCAGGGATCAGCCCCAGCATTTT
few	TRBV29-1	TRBD1	TRBJ2-1	CSVASPRGLNEQFF	TGCAGCGTTGCCTCCCCAAGGGGGCTGAATGAGCAGTTCTTC
.	TRBV3-1/TRBV3-2	.	TRBJ2-7	CASSQGRGSYEQYF	TGTGCCAGCAGCCAAGGTAGGGGTTCCTACGAGCAGTACTTC
.	TRBV2	TRBD2	TRBJ2-1	CASSGLGTTSGRDGSNEQFF	TGTGCCAGCAGTGGGCTGGGGACGACTAGCGGGAGGGACGGGTCCAATGAGCAGTTCTTC
.	TRBV19	.	TRBJ2-1	CASGGSGLLNEQFF	TGTGCCAGTGGGGGATCCGGACTCTTAAATGAGCAGTTCTTC
.	TRBV5-1	TRBD2	TRBJ2-1	CASSEGGGIDNEQFF	TGCGCCAGCAGCGAGGGCGGGGGGATCGACAATGAGCAGTTCTTC
once	TRBV6-2/TRBV6-3	TRBD1	TRBJ1-2	CASSRIDRVHGYTF	TGTGCCAGCAGTCGAATAGACAGGGTTCATGGCTACACCTTC
once	TRBV6-5	.	TRBJ1-5	CASSYAGTAFVQPQHF	TGTGCCAGCAGTTACGCCGGGACGGCGTTTGTGCAGCCCCAGCATTTT
.	TRBV5-1	.	TRBJ1-1	CASSLMDGGTEAFF	TGCGCCAGCAGCTTAATGGACGGGGGCACTGAAGCTTTCTTT
.	TRBV6-6	.	TRBJ2-5	CASSSAETQYF	TGTGCCAGCAGTTCCGCGGAGACCCAGTACTTC
.	TRBV18	TRBD1	TRBJ1-2	CASSPGQGNGYTF	TGTGCCAGCTCACCGGGACAGGGGAATGGCTACACCTTC
.	TRBV7-9	.	TRBJ1-2	CASSLKGGSYGYTF	TGTGCCAGCAGCTTGAAAGGGGGAAGCTATGGCTACACCTTC
.	TRBV28	.	TRBJ1-2	CASSLWEQVNYGYTF	TGTGCCAGCAGTTTATGGGAACAGGTTAACTATGGCTACACCTTC
.	TRBV2	.	TRBJ2-4	CASSEAQGQLGMAKNIQYF	TGTGCCAGCAGTGAAGCGCAGGGGCAGCTCGGAATGGCCAAAAACATTCAGTACTTC
.	TRBV5-1	.	TRBJ2-1	CASSLSTGVGTEQFF	TGCGCCAGCAGCTTGTCCACCGGGGTGGGGACCGAGCAGTTCTTC
.	TRBV4-1	.	TRBJ1-5	CASSQDRASNQPQHF	TGCGCCAGCAGCCAAGATCGGGCTAGCAATCAGCCCCAGCATTTT